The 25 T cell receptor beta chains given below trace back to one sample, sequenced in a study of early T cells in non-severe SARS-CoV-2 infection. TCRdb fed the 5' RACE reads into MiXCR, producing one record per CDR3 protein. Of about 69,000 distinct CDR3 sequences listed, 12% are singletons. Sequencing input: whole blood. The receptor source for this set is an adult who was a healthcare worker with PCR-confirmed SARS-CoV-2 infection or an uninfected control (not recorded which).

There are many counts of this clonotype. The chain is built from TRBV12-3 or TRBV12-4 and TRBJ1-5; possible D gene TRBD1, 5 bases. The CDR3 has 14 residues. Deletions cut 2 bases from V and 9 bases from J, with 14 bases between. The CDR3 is CASSLMLQGGPQHF. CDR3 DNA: TGTGCCAGCAGTTTAATGCTCCAGGGTGGGCCCCAGCATTTT.

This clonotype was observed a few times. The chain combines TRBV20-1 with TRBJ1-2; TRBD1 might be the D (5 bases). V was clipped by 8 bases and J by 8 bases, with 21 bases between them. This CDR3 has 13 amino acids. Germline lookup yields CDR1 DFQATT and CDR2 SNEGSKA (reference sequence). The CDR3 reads CSPPGASHGGYTF. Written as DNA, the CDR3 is TGCAGTCCCCCTGGGGCTTCGCACGGGGGCTACACCTTC.

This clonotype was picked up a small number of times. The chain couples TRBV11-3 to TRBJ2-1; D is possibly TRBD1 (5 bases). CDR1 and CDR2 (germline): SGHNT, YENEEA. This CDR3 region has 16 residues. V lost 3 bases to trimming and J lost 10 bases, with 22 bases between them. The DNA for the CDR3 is TGTGCCAGCAGCTTTAGGGGCAGGCTACTACAACTAGAGCAGTTCTTC. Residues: CASSFRGRLLQLEQFF.

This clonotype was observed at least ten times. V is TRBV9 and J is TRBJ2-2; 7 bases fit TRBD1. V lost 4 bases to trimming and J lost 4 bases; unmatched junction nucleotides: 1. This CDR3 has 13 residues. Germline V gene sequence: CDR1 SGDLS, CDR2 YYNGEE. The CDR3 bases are TGTGCCAGCAGCAGACAGGGCACCGGGGAGCTGTTTTTT. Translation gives CASSRQGTGELFF.

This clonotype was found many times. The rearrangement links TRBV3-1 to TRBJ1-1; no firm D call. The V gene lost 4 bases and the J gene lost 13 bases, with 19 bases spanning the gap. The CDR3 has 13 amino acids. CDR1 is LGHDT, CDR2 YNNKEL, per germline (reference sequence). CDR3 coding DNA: TGTGCCAGCAGCCCCCTTTTGAGGGCGACGGTTTTCTTT. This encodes CASSPLLRATVFF. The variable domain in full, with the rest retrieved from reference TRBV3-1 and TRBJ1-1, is DTAVSQTPKYLVTQMGNDKSIKCEQNLGHDTMYWYKQDSKKFLKIMFSYNNKELIINETVPNRFSPKSPDKAHLNLHINSLELGDSAVYFCASSPLLRATVFFGQGTRLTVV.

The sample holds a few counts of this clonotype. Written as DNA, the CDR3 is TGTGCCAGCAGCTTCATTCGAGGGGGTGAAGCTTTCTTT. This codes for CASSFIRGGEAFF. The V and J genes are TRBV7-3 and TRBJ1-1; possible D gene TRBD1, 6 bases. The CDR3 length is 13 residues. The germline gives CDR1 SGHTA, CDR2 FQGTGA. Trimming cost V 3 bases and J 7 bases, with 12 bases left between them.

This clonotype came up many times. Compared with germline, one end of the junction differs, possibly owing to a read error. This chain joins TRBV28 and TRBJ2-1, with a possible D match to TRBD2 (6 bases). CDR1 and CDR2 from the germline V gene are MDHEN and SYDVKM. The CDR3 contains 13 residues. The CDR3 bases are TGTGCCAGCACCCCTGGGGTAGGGACTGGTCCCTCATTC. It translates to CASTPGVGTGPSF.

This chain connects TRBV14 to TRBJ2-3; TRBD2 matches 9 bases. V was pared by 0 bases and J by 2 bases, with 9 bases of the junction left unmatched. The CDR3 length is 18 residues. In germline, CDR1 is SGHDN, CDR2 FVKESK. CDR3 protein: CASSQEGRLAGTTDTQYF. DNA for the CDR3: TGTGCCAGCAGCCAAGAAGGCCGCCTAGCGGGGACCACAGATACGCAGTATTTT.

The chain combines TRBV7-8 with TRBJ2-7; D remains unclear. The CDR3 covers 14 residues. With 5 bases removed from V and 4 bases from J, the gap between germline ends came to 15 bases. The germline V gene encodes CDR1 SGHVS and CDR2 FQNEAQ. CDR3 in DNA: TGTGCCAGCAGCCCCTTACGAATGGGGTACGAGCAGTACTTC. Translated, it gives CASSPLRMGYEQYF.

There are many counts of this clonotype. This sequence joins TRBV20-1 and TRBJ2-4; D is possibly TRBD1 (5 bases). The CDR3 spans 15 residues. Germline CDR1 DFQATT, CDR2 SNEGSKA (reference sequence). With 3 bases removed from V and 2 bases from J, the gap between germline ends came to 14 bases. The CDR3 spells CSASLTTAPKNIQYF. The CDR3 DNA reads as TGCAGTGCTAGCCTCACGACAGCCCCCAAAAACATTCAGTACTTC.

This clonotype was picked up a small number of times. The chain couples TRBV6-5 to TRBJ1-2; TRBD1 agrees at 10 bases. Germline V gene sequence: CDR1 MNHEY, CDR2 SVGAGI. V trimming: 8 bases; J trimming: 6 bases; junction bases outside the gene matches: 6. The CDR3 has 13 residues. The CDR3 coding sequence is TGTGCCAGCCGCAGACAGGGGGCGCATGGCTACACCTTC. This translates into CASRRQGAHGYTF.

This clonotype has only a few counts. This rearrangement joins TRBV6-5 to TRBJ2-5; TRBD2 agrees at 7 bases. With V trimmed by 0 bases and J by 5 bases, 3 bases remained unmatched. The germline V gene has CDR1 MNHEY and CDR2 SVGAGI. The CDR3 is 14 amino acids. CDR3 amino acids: CASSYSGGWETQYF. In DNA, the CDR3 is TGTGCCAGCAGTTACTCCGGGGGGTGGGAGACCCAGTACTTC.

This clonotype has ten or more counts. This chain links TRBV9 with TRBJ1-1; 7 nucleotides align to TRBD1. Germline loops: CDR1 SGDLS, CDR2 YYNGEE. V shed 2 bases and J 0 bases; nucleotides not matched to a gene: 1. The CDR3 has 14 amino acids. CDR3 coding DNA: TGTGCCAGCAGCGTTGGGACAGTGAACACTGAAGCTTTCTTT. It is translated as CASSVGTVNTEAFF.

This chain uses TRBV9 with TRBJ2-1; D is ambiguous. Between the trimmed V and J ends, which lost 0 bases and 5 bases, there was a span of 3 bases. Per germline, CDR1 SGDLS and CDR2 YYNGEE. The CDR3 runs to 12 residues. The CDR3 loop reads CASSVDDNEQFF. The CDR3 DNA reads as TGTGCCAGCAGCGTAGATGACAATGAGCAGTTCTTC.

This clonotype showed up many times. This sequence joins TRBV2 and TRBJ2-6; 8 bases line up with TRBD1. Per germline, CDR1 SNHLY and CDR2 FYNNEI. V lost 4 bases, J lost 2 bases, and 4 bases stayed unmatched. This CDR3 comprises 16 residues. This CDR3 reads CASSVGRGPGANVLTF. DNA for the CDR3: TGTGCCAGCAGTGTGGGCAGGGGGCCTGGGGCCAACGTCCTGACTTTC.

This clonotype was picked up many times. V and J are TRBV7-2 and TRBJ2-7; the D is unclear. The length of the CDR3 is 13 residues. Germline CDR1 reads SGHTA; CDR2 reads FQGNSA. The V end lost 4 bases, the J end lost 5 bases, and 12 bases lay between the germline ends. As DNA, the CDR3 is TGTGCCAGCAGCTCCCGGTGGACGGACGAGCAGTACTTC. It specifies CASSSRWTDEQYF.

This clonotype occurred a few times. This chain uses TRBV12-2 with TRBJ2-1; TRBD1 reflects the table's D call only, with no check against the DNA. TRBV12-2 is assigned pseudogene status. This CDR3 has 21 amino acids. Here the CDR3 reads CASRLALPSIRGQSSYNEQFF. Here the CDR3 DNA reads TGTGCAAGTCGCTTAGCCTTACCGTCGATTAGGGGACAGTCCTCCTACAATGAGCAGTTCTTC.

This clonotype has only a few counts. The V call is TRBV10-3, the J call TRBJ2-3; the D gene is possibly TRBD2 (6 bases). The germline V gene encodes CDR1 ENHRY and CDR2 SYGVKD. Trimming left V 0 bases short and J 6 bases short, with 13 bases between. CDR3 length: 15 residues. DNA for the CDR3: TGTGCCATCAGTGAGTCGACCTGGGGGGACGATACGCAGTATTTT. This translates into CAISESTWGDDTQYF.

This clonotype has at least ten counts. Here the CDR3 DNA reads TGCGCCAGCAGCTTGGCGGGGGACGCTTTCTTT. Amino acid sequence: CASSLAGDAFF. The V and J genes are TRBV5-1 and TRBJ1-1; the D gene is possibly TRBD1 (5 bases). Germline CDR1 is SGHRS and CDR2 is YFSETQ. CDR3 length: 11 amino acids. With 0 bases removed from V and 11 bases from J, the gap between germline ends came to 8 bases.

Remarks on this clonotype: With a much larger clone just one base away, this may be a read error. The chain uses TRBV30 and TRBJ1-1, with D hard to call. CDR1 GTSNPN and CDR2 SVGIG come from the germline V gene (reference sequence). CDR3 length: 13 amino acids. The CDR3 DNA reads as TGTGCCTGGAGTAGGCCGATGAACACTGAAGCTATCTTT. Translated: CAWSRPMNTEAIF.

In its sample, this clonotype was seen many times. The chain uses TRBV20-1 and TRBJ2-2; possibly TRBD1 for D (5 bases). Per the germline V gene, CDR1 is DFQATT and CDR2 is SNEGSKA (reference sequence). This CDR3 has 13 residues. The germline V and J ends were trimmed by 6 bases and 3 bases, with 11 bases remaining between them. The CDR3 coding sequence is TGCAGTGCAGGGGCAGGGTACACCGGGGAGCTGTTTTTT. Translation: CSAGAGYTGELFF.

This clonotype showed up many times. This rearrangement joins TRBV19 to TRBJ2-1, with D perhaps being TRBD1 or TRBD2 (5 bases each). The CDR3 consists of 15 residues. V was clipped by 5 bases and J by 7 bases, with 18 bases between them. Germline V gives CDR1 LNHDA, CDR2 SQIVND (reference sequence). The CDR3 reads CASSWGSQAANEQFF. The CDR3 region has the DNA TGTGCCAGTAGTTGGGGGAGCCAAGCAGCAAATGAGCAGTTCTTC.

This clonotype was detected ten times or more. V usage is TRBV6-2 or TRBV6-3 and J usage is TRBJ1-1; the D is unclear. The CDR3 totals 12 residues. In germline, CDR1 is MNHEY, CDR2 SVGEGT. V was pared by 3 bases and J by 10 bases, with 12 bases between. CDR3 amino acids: CASSYYLRSAFF. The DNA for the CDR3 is TGTGCCAGCAGTTATTACCTACGTTCAGCTTTCTTT.

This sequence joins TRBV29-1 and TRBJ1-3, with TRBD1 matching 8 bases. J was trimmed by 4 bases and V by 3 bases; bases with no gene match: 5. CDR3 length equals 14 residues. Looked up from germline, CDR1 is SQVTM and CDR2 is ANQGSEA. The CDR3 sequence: CSVDLRTGGNTIYF. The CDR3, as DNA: TGCAGCGTTGACTTGAGGACAGGGGGAAACACCATATATTTT.

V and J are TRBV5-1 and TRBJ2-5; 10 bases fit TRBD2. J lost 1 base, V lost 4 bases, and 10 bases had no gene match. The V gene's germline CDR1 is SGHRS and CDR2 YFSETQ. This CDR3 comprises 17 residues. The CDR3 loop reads CASSLHFGLAAQETQYF. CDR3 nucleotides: TGCGCCAGCAGCCTCCACTTCGGACTAGCGGCCCAAGAGACCCAGTACTTC.